Listed here are 27 T cell receptor beta chains from one sample, sequenced in a study of molecular identifiers for immune sequencing clone quantification. Using its own MiXCR run on the PCR reads, TCRdb lists one record per CDR3 protein. The table includes hundreds of thousands of distinct CDR3 sequences, less than 30% detected once. The material sequenced was naive CD8+ T cells from blood, with Jurkat cell RNA spiked in. Subset specified: FACS-sorted CD8+CD4-CCR7+CD45RA+ naive T cells. The receptors shown here come from a human donor in good health. Some libraries in this study had Jurkat cell RNA spiked in.

This sequence joins TRBV2 and TRBJ2-7; D gene uncertain. Germline V gives CDR1 SNHLY, CDR2 FYNNEI. The V gene lost 1 base and the J gene lost 5 bases, with 6 bases spanning the gap. The CDR3 consists of 12 residues. In DNA, the CDR3 is TGTGCCAGCAGTGAAGTGGGGAACGAGCAGTACTTC. It codes for CASSEVGNEQYF.

The CDR3 DNA reads TGTGCCAGCAGCCCCACCCAGACAGGCCACGAGCAGTACTTC. It encodes CASSPTQTGHEQYF. This chain uses TRBV7-9 with TRBJ2-7, with a possible D match to TRBD1 (6 bases). CDR3 length: 14 residues. Trimming took 5 bases from V and 5 from J, leaving 16 bases between them. Germline CDR1 reads SEHNR; CDR2 reads FQNEAQ (reference sequence).

This clonotype was seen only a few times. The J gene is TRBJ2-5, the V gene TRBV13, with a possible D match to TRBD2 (7 bases). Germline lookup yields CDR1 PRHDT and CDR2 FYEKMQ (reference sequence). The CDR3 sequence is 15 residues long. V lost 3 bases, J lost 5 bases, and 16 bases lay in between. CDR3 DNA sequence: TGTGCCAGCAGCTTCCGTGGGGGGGCCGGGGAGACCCAGTACTTC. Translating it yields CASSFRGGAGETQYF.

This clonotype has at least ten counts. The V and J genes are TRBV7-9 and TRBJ2-5; D is unresolved. CDR3 size: 14 residues. Between the trimmed V and J ends, which lost 2 bases and 0 bases, there was a span of 7 bases. CDR1 is SEHNR, CDR2 FQNEAQ, per germline (reference sequence). CDR3 DNA sequence: TGTGCCAGCAGCTTATCAGGAAACCAAGAGACCCAGTACTTC. This gives the protein CASSLSGNQETQYF.

About this clonotype: One end of the junction varies from germline; a read error may be responsible. CDR3 protein: CASSAPRTAMNTGEPFF. The CDR3, as DNA: TGTGCCAGTAGTGCACCAAGGACAGCAATGAACACCGGGGAGCCGTTTTTT. The chain has TRBV19 and TRBJ2-2, with a weak D call TRBD1 (6 bases). The CDR3 spans 17 residues. Germline CDR1 and CDR2: LNHDA and SQIVND (reference sequence).

In this sample, this clonotype turned up a few times. DNA for the CDR3: TGTGCCACCAGCAGAGACCACCACGAGCAGTACTTC. This codes for CATSRDHHEQYF. The chain uses TRBV15 and TRBJ2-7; no firm D call. The V gene lost 0 bases and the J gene lost 5 bases, with 5 bases spanning the gap. The CDR3 contains 12 residues. Germline V lookup: CDR1 LNHNV, CDR2 YYDKDF (reference sequence).

This clonotype was found many times. This sequence joins TRBV30 and TRBJ2-1, with D possibly being TRBD1 (6 bases). The germline V gene has CDR1 GTSNPN and CDR2 SVGIG (reference sequence). This CDR3 comprises 15 residues. Trimming removed 0 bases from V and 4 bases from J, with 13 bases in between. The CDR3 nucleotides are TGTGCCTGGAGTGTAGGGACAACTCAATACAATGAGCAGTTCTTC. Translation: CAWSVGTTQYNEQFF.

This chain joins TRBV12-3 or TRBV12-4 and TRBJ2-2; the D gene is possibly TRBD2 (5 bases). V lost 5 bases to trimming and J lost 3 bases, with 10 bases between them. The CDR3 spans 14 residues. The CDR3 reads CASSTSRDTGELFF. The CDR3 nucleotides read TGTGCCAGCAGTACTAGTCGGGACACCGGGGAGCTGTTTTTT.

This clonotype was detected only a few times. CDR3 protein: CASSMGRGSAYEQYF. The CDR3 coding sequence is TGTGCCAGTAGTATGGGAAGGGGAAGCGCCTACGAGCAGTACTTC. The chain joins TRBV19 to TRBJ2-7; maybe TRBD1 (5 bases). Trimming removed 3 bases at V and 2 bases at J, with 14 bases between. The CDR3 length is 15 residues. CDR1 is LNHDA and CDR2 is SQIVND in the germline V gene (reference sequence).

Points on this clonotype: A much larger clone differs from this one at a single base, so this may be a read error. This chain links TRBV15 with TRBJ1-1; TRBD1 might be the D (6 bases). The CDR3 is 14 amino acids. Germline loops: CDR1 LNHNV, CDR2 YYDKDF (reference sequence). With 0 bases removed from V and 10 bases from J, the gap between germline ends came to 15 bases. CDR3 loop: CATSRDYGGAGAFF. The CDR3 DNA reads TGTGCCACCAGCAGAGATTACGGGGGGGCTGGAGCTTTCTTT.

This chain connects TRBV19 to TRBJ2-7; 7 nucleotides align to TRBD2. Germline CDR1 and CDR2: LNHDA and SQIVND (reference sequence). This CDR3 spans 15 amino acids. Germline trimming cut 4 bases from V and 6 bases from J; bases unmatched to any gene: 12. The CDR3 sequence is CASSSPFREVGEQYF. The CDR3 DNA reads TGTGCCAGTAGTAGTCCCTTCCGGGAGGTTGGCGAGCAGTACTTC.

A note on this clonotype: A much larger clone is a single base away; this may be a read error. The CDR3 DNA is TGTACCAGCAGCTTGGCCTGGGCGGGGAGCACAGATACGCAGTATTTT. Translation gives CTSSLAWAGSTDTQYF. V usage is TRBV5-6 and J usage is TRBJ2-3; the D gene is possibly TRBD2 (6 bases). CDR1 is SGHDT, CDR2 YYEEEE, per germline. The CDR3 runs 16 residues.

The gene calls are TRBV27 and TRBJ1-6, with 8 bases identical to TRBD1. In germline, CDR1 is MNHEY, CDR2 SMNVEV (reference sequence). J gave up 10 bases and V 5 bases, and 7 bases lay outside the gene matches. The CDR3 totals 14 residues. CDR3 protein: CASSGQGVWSPLHF. CDR3 nucleotide sequence: TGTGCCAGCAGTGGACAGGGTGTCTGGTCACCCCTCCACTTT.

Note on this clonotype: This CDR3 is missing its conserved last phenylalanine or tryptophan, likely due to a read error. The chain combines TRBV7-2 with TRBJ2-7; D perhaps matches TRBD1 (6 bases). V was shortened by 2 bases and J by 3 bases, with 11 bases between the two germline ends. CDR1 SGHTA and CDR2 FQGNSA come from the germline V gene. The CDR3 consists of 14 residues. The CDR3 protein is CASSLRDKNYEQYI. Here the CDR3 DNA reads TGTGCCAGCAGCTTACGGGACAAAAACTACGAGCAGTACATC.

Points on this clonotype: Its ends do not fully match the called genes, so a read error is possible. The CDR3 DNA reads as TGTGCCAGCAGCTTGGCCCCAGGACTAGGGCCCTACGAGCAGTACTTC. Translating it yields CASSLAPGLGPYEQYF. This sequence joins TRBV5-3 and TRBJ2-7, with TRBD2 matching 7 bases. TRBV5-3 carries the ORF label, with uncertain function. The CDR3 has 16 residues.

The genes are TRBV12-3 or TRBV12-4 and TRBJ1-1; D perhaps matches TRBD1 (5 bases). Trimming shortened V by 5 bases and J by 5 bases, and 15 bases separated the two germline ends. The CDR3 is made up of 14 amino acids. The CDR3 loop is CASSAGTPGTEAFF. In DNA form, the CDR3 reads TGTGCCAGCAGTGCCGGGACCCCAGGAACTGAAGCTTTCTTT.

This clonotype was recorded at least ten times. J is TRBJ2-7 and V is TRBV12-3 or TRBV12-4, with 8 bases lining up with TRBD2. The CDR3 is 15 residues long. J was trimmed by 6 bases and V by 6 bases; bases with no gene match: 13. The CDR3 loop is CASSESGGGGGEQYF. For the CDR3, the DNA is TGTGCCAGCAGCGAAAGCGGGGGCGGTGGCGGCGAGCAGTACTTC.

There are a few counts of this clonotype. The genes are TRBV4-3 and TRBJ1-5; D is uncertain. This CDR3 spans 13 amino acids. CDR1 is LGHNA and CDR2 is YSLEER in the germline V gene. V dropped 0 bases and J dropped 7 bases, with 7 bases sitting between them. The CDR3 sequence: CASSQEQQQPQHF. The CDR3 coding sequence is TGCGCCAGCAGCCAAGAGCAGCAACAGCCCCAGCATTTT.

This clonotype was counted at least ten times. The gene calls are TRBV19 and TRBJ2-1, with a weak D call TRBD1 (6 bases). In germline, CDR1 is LNHDA, CDR2 SQIVND (reference sequence). V lost 5 bases, J lost 2 bases, and 16 bases lay in between. This CDR3 has 16 residues. The CDR3 loop reads CASSDPGTPPYNEQFF. CDR3 nucleotides: TGTGCCAGTAGTGACCCCGGGACACCCCCCTACAATGAGCAGTTCTTC.

There are a few counts of this clonotype. V is TRBV7-6 and J is TRBJ2-2, with no clear D. The CDR3 consists of 13 residues. CDR1 SGHVS and CDR2 FNYEAQ come from the germline V gene. V was cut by 5 bases and J by 10 bases, with 14 bases left in between. The DNA for the CDR3 is TGTGCCAGCAGCCAAACCCTCATGGAGGAGCTGTTTTTT. As protein: CASSQTLMEELFF. Filled out from reference TRBV7-6 and TRBJ2-2, the complete variable domain reads GAGVSQSPRYKVTKRGQDVALRCDPISGHVSLYWYRQALGQGPEFLTYFNYEAQQDKSGLPNDRFSAERPEGSISTLTIQRTEQRDSAMYRCASSQTLMEELFFGEGSRLTVL.

J is TRBJ2-7 and V is TRBV12-3 or TRBV12-4; a possible D gene is TRBD2 (7 bases). There are 15 residues in the CDR3. Trimming cost V 3 bases and J 0 bases, with 12 bases left between them. CDR3 protein: CASSFGRGHSYEQYF. CDR3 bases: TGTGCCAGCAGTTTTGGGCGGGGGCACTCCTACGAGCAGTACTTC.

Only a few counts were recorded for this clonotype. CDR3 in amino acids: CATSEGQGNGYTF. The CDR3 nucleotides read TGTGCCACCAGTGAAGGACAGGGGAATGGCTACACCTTC. The chain is built from TRBV24-1 and TRBJ1-2; TRBD1 matches 9 bases. This CDR3 spans 13 amino acids. V shed 4 bases, J shed 6 bases, and the junction held 2 bases outside the gene matches. In germline, CDR1 is KGHDR, CDR2 SFDVKD.

The CDR3 bases are TGTGCCAGCAGTACAAGCCCCCTGGAAATAGCGGGAGTAGATGAGCAGTTCTTC. This codes for CASSTSPLEIAGVDEQFF. J is TRBJ2-1 and V is TRBV2; 9 nucleotides line up with TRBD2. V lost 5 bases and J lost 8; bases outside the gene matches: 19. The CDR3 covers 18 residues. Germline V gene lookup returns CDR1 SNHLY and CDR2 FYNNEI.

This clonotype occurred many times. The chain's CDR3 is CASSSTVGGPPDTQYF. Written as DNA, the CDR3 is TGCGCCAGCAGCTCAACCGTGGGGGGGCCCCCAGATACGCAGTATTTT. The chain has TRBV5-1 and TRBJ2-3; a weak D match, TRBD2 (7 bases). The germline gives CDR1 SGHRS, CDR2 YFSETQ. This CDR3 has 16 amino acids. V shed 3 bases and J shed 4 bases, with 18 bases lying between them.

Concerning this clonotype: At one boundary the junction diverges from the germline segment, which might be a read error. V is TRBV4-1 and J is TRBJ2-7; weak D call: TRBD1 (5 bases). This CDR3 spans 11 amino acids. From germline, CDR1 is MGHRA and CDR2 YSYEKL. The CDR3 DNA follows: TGCGCCAGCCGCCAAGGGGCGGAGCCGTACTTC. It yields the protein CASRQGAEPYF.

This chain connects TRBV5-6 to TRBJ1-5; TRBD1 aligns across 8 bases. V shed 4 bases, J shed 7 bases, and the junction held 7 bases outside the gene matches. The CDR3 covers 14 residues. CDR1 and CDR2 from the germline V gene are SGHDT and YYEEEE. The CDR3 protein is CASSVGQGGQPQHF. As DNA, the CDR3 is TGTGCCAGCAGCGTAGGACAGGGAGGACAGCCCCAGCATTTT.

The genes are TRBV27 and TRBJ2-4; D gene ambiguous. The CDR3 sequence is 18 residues long. Germline CDR1 and CDR2: MNHEY and SMNVEV (reference sequence). Trimming stripped 2 bases from V and 0 bases from J, with 17 bases between. CDR3 bases: TGTGCCAGCAGTTTAATTGGCCCGCTCTCAGTAGCCAAAAACATTCAGTACTTC. Encoded protein: CASSLIGPLSVAKNIQYF.